The 25 T cell receptor beta chains reported below all come from one sample, sequenced in a study of OX40 agonist ivuxolimab in advanced cancers. Assay used: immunoSEQ multiplex PCR; TCRdb lists only in-frame clones, some missing. The sample has about 58,000 clones, 70% to 90% seen once. Here the sequenced sample was CD4+ or CD8+ T cells sorted from blood, taken in a trial of the OX40 agonist ivuxolimab. The source of these receptors is an adult with an advanced solid tumor such as melanoma, head and neck, liver or kidney cancer.

The rearrangement joins TRBV10-3 to TRBJ2-5; 11 bases align to TRBD2. The germline V gene has CDR1 ENHRY and CDR2 SYGVKD. The junction had 4 bases not matched to a gene; V was cut back by 6 bases and J by 1 base. The CDR3 has 15 residues. The CDR3 here is CAISSGTSGQETQYF. The DNA for the CDR3 is TGTGCCATCAGCTCCGGGACTAGCGGCCAAGAGACCCAGTACTTC.

In nucleotides, the CDR3 is TGTGCCAGCAGCTTAGAGCTAGGGTACGGCTACACCTTC. It specifies CASSLELGYGYTF. The chain joins TRBV7-2 to TRBJ1-2; no definite D call. The CDR3 runs 13 residues. Germline V gene data show CDR1 as SGHTA and CDR2 as FQGNSA. V dropped 1 base and J dropped 8 bases, with 11 bases sitting between them.

The V call is TRBV10-2, the J call TRBJ2-2, with D possibly TRBD2 on 6 matching bases. Germline CDR1 and CDR2: WSHSY and SAAADI. This CDR3 region has 15 residues. V gave up 3 bases and J gave up 4 bases, with 12 bases separating them. The CDR3 region is CASSDWSGGTGELFF. The CDR3 DNA reads as TGCGCCAGCAGTGACTGGTCCGGGGGCACCGGGGAGCTGTTTTTT.

The chain recombines TRBV27 with TRBJ1-2, with a tentative D call TRBD1 (5 bases). CDR3 size: 14 residues. Trimming stripped 2 bases from V and 4 bases from J, with 11 bases between. Germline V gene data show CDR1 as MNHEY and CDR2 as SMNVEV (reference sequence). CDR3 bases: TGTGCCAGCAGTTTAGGAGGCAGGGCCTATGGCTACACCTTC. It encodes CASSLGGRAYGYTF.

This sequence joins TRBV5-5 and TRBJ2-7, with D perhaps assigned TRBD1 or TRBD2 (6 bases each). The V gene's germline CDR1 is SGHKS and CDR2 YYEKEE (reference sequence). With 4 bases removed from V and 5 bases from J, the gap between germline ends came to 13 bases. The CDR3 has 13 residues. The CDR3 region has the DNA TGTGCCAGCAGCCCTAGGGGGGACCACGAGCAGTACTTC. This translates into CASSPRGDHEQYF.

V usage is TRBV6-1 and J usage is TRBJ1-4; a possible D gene is TRBD1 (5 bases). Per germline, CDR1 MNHNS and CDR2 SASEGT. The CDR3 spans 13 residues. Trimming took 7 bases from V and 8 from J, leaving 14 bases between them. The CDR3 bases are TGTGCCAGCATCGGAGGTGGGGGGGAAAAACTGTTTTTT. It codes for CASIGGGGEKLFF.

The V and J genes are TRBV6-1 and TRBJ1-5; D gene ambiguous. The CDR3 totals 15 residues. Trimming stripped 4 bases from V and 0 bases from J, with 10 bases between. Germline CDR1 and CDR2: MNHNS and SASEGT. The DNA for the CDR3 is TGTGCCAGCAGTGCCTCCGGGGTTAGCAATCAGCCCCAGCATTTT. Amino acid sequence: CASSASGVSNQPQHF.

In DNA, the CDR3 is TGTGCCACCAGCAGGGACACCGGGGAGCTGTTTTTT. Translating gives CATSRDTGELFF. V usage is TRBV15 and J usage is TRBJ2-2, with D uncertain. CDR3 length equals 12 residues. Looked up from germline, CDR1 is LNHNV and CDR2 is YYDKDF (reference sequence). The germline V and J ends were trimmed by 3 bases and 3 bases, with 2 bases remaining between them.

V is TRBV10-2 and J is TRBJ2-5; tentative D call: TRBD2 (5 bases). The length of the CDR3 is 16 residues. Germline CDR1 and CDR2: WSHSY and SAAADI. Trimming took off 0 bases at V and 2 bases at J, with 13 bases between the two ends. For the CDR3, the DNA is TGCGCCAGCAGTGAGTCCCGGAGGTTGGGTCAAGAGACCCAGTACTTC. It is translated as CASSESRRLGQETQYF.

The rearrangement joins TRBV7-2 to TRBJ2-5, with TRBD2 matching over 9 bases. The CDR3 runs 15 residues. J was trimmed by 5 bases and V by 5 bases; bases with no gene match: 9. Germline CDR1 and CDR2: SGHTA and FQGNSA. CDR3 sequence: CASSPQRGAGETQYF. In nucleotides, the CDR3 is TGTGCCAGCAGCCCCCAGCGGGGGGCGGGGGAGACCCAGTACTTC.

The rearrangement uses TRBV29-1 and TRBJ2-7, with D possibly matching TRBD1 (6 bases). The V end lost 7 bases, the J end lost 2 bases, and 18 bases lay between the germline ends. The CDR3 consists of 14 residues. Germline V lookup: CDR1 SQVTM, CDR2 ANQGSEA. CDR3 sequence reads: CSARVGQRTYEQYF. The CDR3 DNA is TGCAGCGCCCGGGTTGGACAGCGCACCTACGAGCAGTACTTC.

This clone was picked up a small number of times. The chain uses TRBV5-1 and TRBJ2-5; either TRBD1 or TRBD2 may supply D (7 bases each). Germline V gives CDR1 SGHRS, CDR2 YFSETQ. V lost 3 bases and J 2 bases, leaving 14 bases between the germline ends. The CDR3 runs 15 residues. The CDR3 region has the DNA TGCGCCAGCAGCTGGACAGGACTAGGTCAAGAGACCCAGTACTTC. It specifies CASSWTGLGQETQYF.

This sequence joins TRBV7-8 and TRBJ2-5; 8 bases fit TRBD1. The CDR3 extends over 16 amino acids. The V segment lost 1 base and the J segment 0 bases; nucleotides outside the gene matches: 4. CDR1 SGHVS and CDR2 FQNEAQ come from the germline V gene. The CDR3 DNA sequence: TGTGCCAGCAGCTTAGTGCAGGGGGCATACCAAGAGACCCAGTACTTC. Amino acid sequence: CASSLVQGAYQETQYF.

J is TRBJ2-7 and V is TRBV7-9; D not resolved. Germline V gene sequence: CDR1 SEHNR, CDR2 FQNEAQ (reference sequence). Trimming stripped 2 bases from V and 0 bases from J, with 11 bases between. The CDR3 is made up of 15 amino acids. The DNA for the CDR3 is TGTGCCAGCAGCTTATCGGTTGGGGTCTCCTACGAGCAGTACTTC. It specifies CASSLSVGVSYEQYF.

The chain combines TRBV10-2 with TRBJ1-6; no clear D gene. CDR3 size: 14 residues. The V and J ends lost 0 bases and 14 bases respectively, with 14 bases between them. Germline lookup yields CDR1 WSHSY and CDR2 SAAADI. CDR3 in amino acids: CASSESNQESALHF. CDR3 nucleotides: TGCGCCAGCAGTGAGTCTAATCAGGAGTCAGCCCTCCACTTT.

V usage is TRBV27 and J usage is TRBJ1-2; 8 bases agree with TRBD1. V was clipped by 6 bases and J by 5 bases; unmatched bases: 5. The CDR3 covers 13 residues. Germline CDR1 and CDR2: MNHEY and SMNVEV (reference sequence). The CDR3 bases are TGTGCCAGCAGCCGGACAGGGAAGTATGGCTACACCTTC. Translated, it gives CASSRTGKYGYTF.

The rearrangement joins TRBV5-6 to TRBJ2-1; D possibly corresponds to TRBD1 (5 bases). Germline lookup yields CDR1 SGHDT and CDR2 YYEEEE. The CDR3 has 15 amino acids. V gave up 3 bases and J gave up 6 bases, with 16 bases separating them. The CDR3 protein is CASSYGHDWANEQFF. DNA for the CDR3: TGTGCCAGCAGCTACGGACACGATTGGGCCAATGAGCAGTTCTTC.

This chain links TRBV2 with TRBJ2-3; no definite D call. The CDR3 is 12 residues long. Trimming removed 6 bases from V and 2 bases from J, with 6 bases in between. Germline V CDR1 and CDR2: SNHLY, FYNNEI. The CDR3 DNA sequence: TGTGCCAGCAGGGCAGCCACAGATACGCAGTATTTT. Protein product: CASRAATDTQYF.

This chain connects TRBV6-1 to TRBJ1-2; TRBD1 aligns across 7 bases. CDR3 length equals 14 residues. The trim removed 5 bases at V and 2 bases at J, leaving 5 bases unmatched. Germline loops: CDR1 MNHNS, CDR2 SASEGT. The chain's CDR3 is CASSQDRANYGYTF. In DNA form, the CDR3 reads TGTGCCAGCAGTCAAGACAGGGCAAACTATGGCTACACCTTC.

The chain recombines TRBV19 with TRBJ1-5; D gene ambiguous. Germline CDR1 LNHDA, CDR2 SQIVND (reference sequence). This CDR3 is 14 amino acids long. The V end was cut by 7 bases, the J end by 4 bases, with 14 bases between. CDR3 DNA: TGTGCCAGTAAGGGTTCTTCAAGGAATCAGCCCCAGCATTTT. This translates into CASKGSSRNQPQHF.

V gene TRBV11-3 combines with J gene TRBJ2-3; 14 nucleotides line up with TRBD2. Trimming cost V 5 bases and J 1 base; bases outside gene matches: 8. Per germline, CDR1 SGHNT and CDR2 YENEEA. CDR3 length equals 18 residues. CDR3 protein: CASSHGTSGGRGTDTQYF. The DNA for the CDR3 is TGTGCCAGCAGCCACGGGACTAGCGGGGGCCGGGGCACAGATACGCAGTATTTT.

Only a few counts were recorded for this clone. This rearrangement joins TRBV10-2 to TRBJ1-1; D is uncertain. This CDR3 region has 12 residues. Germline V CDR1 and CDR2: WSHSY, SAAADI. Trimming removed 0 bases from V and 6 bases from J, with 5 bases in between. The CDR3: CASSESTPEAFF. In nucleotides, the CDR3 is TGCGCCAGCAGTGAGTCCACCCCTGAAGCTTTCTTT.

The CDR3 DNA is TGTGCCAGCAGCTTAGATCTTGGCCCCAGGGGGTACGAGCAGTACTTC. Its protein is CASSLDLGPRGYEQYF. V usage is TRBV11-3 and J usage is TRBJ2-7; 7 nucleotides match TRBD1. This CDR3 spans 16 amino acids. Germline CDR1 reads SGHNT; CDR2 reads YENEEA. With 0 bases clipped from V and 4 bases from J, the junction kept 9 bases outside the gene matches.

The rearrangement uses TRBV7-9 and TRBJ2-2; D tentatively fits TRBD1 or TRBD2 (5 bases each). Germline CDR1 and CDR2: SEHNR and FQNEAQ (reference sequence). V was cut by 5 bases and J by 6 bases, with 28 bases left in between. This CDR3 has 19 amino acids. The CDR3 DNA is TGTGCCAGCAGCCATATTAGAAACCCGAATCGGTGGGACGCCGGGGAGCTGTTTTTT. Its protein product is CASSHIRNPNRWDAGELFF.

This chain joins TRBV7-7 and TRBJ2-1; 9 nucleotides align to TRBD2. CDR1 is SSHAT, CDR2 FNYEAQ, per germline (reference sequence). Germline trimming cut 5 bases from V and 6 bases from J; bases unmatched to any gene: 8. The CDR3 sequence is 15 residues long. CDR3 residues: CASSISGGFGNEQFF. DNA of the CDR3: TGTGCCAGCAGCATTAGCGGGGGTTTCGGCAATGAGCAGTTCTTC.